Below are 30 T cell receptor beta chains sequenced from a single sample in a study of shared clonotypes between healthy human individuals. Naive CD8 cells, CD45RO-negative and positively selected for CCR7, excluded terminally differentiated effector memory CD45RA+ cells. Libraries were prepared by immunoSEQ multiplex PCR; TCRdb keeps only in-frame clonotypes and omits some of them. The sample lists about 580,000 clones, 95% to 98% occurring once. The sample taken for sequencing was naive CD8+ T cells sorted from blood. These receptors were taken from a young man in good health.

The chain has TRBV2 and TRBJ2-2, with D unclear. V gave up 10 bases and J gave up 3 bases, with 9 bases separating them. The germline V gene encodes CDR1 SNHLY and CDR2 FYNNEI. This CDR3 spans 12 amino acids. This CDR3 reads CATFGYTGELFF. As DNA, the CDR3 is TGTGCCACCTTTGGGTACACCGGGGAGCTGTTTTTT.

The CDR3: CASSQLTGYYGYTF. The CDR3 coding sequence is TGTGCCAGCAGTCAACTGACAGGGTACTATGGCTACACCTTC. The chain is built from TRBV6-1 and TRBJ1-2; 7 bases are shared with TRBD1. V shed 5 bases and J 3 bases; nucleotides not matched to a gene: 6. Per the germline V gene, CDR1 is MNHNS and CDR2 is SASEGT. The CDR3 contains 14 residues.

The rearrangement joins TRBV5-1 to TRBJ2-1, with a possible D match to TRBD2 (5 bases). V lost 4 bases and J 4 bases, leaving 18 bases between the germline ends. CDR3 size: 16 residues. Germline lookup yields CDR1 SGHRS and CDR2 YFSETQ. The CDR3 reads CASSPLFETGYNEQFF. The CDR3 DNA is TGCGCCAGCAGCCCACTATTCGAGACGGGATACAATGAGCAGTTCTTC.

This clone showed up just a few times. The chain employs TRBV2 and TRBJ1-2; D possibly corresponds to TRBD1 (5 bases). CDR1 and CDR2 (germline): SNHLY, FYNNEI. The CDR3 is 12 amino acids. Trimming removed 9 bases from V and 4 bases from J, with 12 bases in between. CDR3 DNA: TGTGCCAGTCCGACAGTTATCTATGGCTACACCTTC. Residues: CASPTVIYGYTF.

The CDR3 region has the DNA TGTGCCAGTTGGGCTAGGGGCAATGGCTACACCTTC. Translation gives CASWARGNGYTF. This chain links TRBV9 with TRBJ1-2; the D gene is possibly TRBD1 (5 bases). Trimming cost V 8 bases and J 6 bases, with 14 bases left between them. The CDR3 consists of 12 residues. Germline CDR1 SGDLS, CDR2 YYNGEE.

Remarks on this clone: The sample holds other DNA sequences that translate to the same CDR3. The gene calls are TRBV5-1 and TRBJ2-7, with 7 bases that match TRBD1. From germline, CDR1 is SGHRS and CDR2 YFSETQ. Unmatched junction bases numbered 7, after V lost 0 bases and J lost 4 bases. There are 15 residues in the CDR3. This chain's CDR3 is CASSLVAGGSYEQYF. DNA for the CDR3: TGCGCCAGCAGCTTGGTGGCAGGGGGTAGTTACGAGCAGTACTTC.

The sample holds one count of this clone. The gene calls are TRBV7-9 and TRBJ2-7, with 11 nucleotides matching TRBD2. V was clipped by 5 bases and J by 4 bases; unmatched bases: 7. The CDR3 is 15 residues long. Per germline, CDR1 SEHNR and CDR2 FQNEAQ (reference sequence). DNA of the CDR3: TGTGCCAGCAGCCCTGTAGCGGGAGGGAGGTACGAGCAGTACTTC. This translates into CASSPVAGGRYEQYF.

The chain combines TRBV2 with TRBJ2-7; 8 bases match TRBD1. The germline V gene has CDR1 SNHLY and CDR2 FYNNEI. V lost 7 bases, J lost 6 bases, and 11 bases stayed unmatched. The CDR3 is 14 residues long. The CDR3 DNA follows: TGTGCCAGCATCGAACGGACAGGGTCTCTCGAGCAGTACTTC. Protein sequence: CASIERTGSLEQYF.

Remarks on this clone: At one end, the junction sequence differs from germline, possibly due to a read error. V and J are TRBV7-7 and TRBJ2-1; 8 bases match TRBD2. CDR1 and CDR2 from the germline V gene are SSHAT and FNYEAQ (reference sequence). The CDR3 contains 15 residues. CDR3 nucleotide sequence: TGTGCTAGCAGCTTACGGGCGGGAGGCGTCAATGAGCAGTTCTTC. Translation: CASSLRAGGVNEQFF. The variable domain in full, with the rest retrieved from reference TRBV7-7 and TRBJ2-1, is GAGVSQSPRYKVTKRGQDVTLRCDPISSHATLYWYQQALGQGPEFLTYFNYEAQPDKSGLPSDRFSAERPEGSISTLTIQRTEQRDSAMYRCASSLRAGGVNEQFFGPGTRLTVL.

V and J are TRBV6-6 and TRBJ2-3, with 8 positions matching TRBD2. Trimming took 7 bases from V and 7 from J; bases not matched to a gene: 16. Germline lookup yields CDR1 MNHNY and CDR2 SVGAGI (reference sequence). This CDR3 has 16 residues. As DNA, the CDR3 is TGTGCCAGCATAGGGGAAAGCCCCCGCGGGGGGAATACGCAGTATTTT. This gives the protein CASIGESPRGGNTQYF.

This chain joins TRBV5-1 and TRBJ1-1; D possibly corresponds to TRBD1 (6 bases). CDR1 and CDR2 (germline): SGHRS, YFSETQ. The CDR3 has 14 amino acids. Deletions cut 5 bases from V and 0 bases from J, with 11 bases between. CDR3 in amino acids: CASRGGDMNTEAFF. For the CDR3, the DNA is TGCGCCAGCAGGGGTGGGGACATGAACACTGAAGCTTTCTTT.

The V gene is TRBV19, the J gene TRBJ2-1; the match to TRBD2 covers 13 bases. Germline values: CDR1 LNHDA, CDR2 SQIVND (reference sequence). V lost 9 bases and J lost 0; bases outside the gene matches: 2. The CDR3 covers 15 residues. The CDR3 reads CASGLAGASYNEQFF. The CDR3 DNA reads TGTGCCAGCGGACTAGCGGGAGCCTCCTACAATGAGCAGTTCTTC.

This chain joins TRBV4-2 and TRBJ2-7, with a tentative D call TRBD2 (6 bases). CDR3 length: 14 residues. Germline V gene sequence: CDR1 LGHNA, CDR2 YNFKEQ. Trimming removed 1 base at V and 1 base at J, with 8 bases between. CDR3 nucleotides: TGTGCCAGCAGCCAAGTCCTAGCGTCCTACGAGCAGTACTTC. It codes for CASSQVLASYEQYF.

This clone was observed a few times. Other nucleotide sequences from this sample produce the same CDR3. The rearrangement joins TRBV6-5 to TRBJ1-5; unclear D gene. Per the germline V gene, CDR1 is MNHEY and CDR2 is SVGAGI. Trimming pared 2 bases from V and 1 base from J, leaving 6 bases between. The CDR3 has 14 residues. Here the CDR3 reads CASSYGQSNQPQHF. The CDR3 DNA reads TGTGCCAGCAGTTACGGGCAGAGCAATCAGCCCCAGCATTTT.

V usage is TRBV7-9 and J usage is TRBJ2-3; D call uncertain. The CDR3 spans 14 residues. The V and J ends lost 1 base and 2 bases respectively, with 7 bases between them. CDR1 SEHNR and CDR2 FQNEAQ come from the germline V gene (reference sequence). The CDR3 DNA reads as TGTGCCAGCAGCTTAGACCCGTCCACAGATACGCAGTATTTT. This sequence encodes CASSLDPSTDTQYF. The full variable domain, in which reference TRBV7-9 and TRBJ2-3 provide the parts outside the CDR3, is DTGVSQNPRHKITKRGQNVTFRCDPISEHNRLYWYRQTLGQGPEFLTYFQNEAQLEKSRLLSDRFSAERPKGSFSTLEIQRTEQGDSAMYLCASSLDPSTDTQYFGPGTRLTVL.

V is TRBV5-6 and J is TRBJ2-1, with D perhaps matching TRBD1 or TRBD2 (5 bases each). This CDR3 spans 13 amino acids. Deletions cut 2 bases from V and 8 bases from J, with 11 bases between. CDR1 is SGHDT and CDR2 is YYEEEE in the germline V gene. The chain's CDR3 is CASSFGGSDEQFF. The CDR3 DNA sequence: TGTGCCAGCAGCTTTGGGGGATCCGATGAGCAGTTCTTC.

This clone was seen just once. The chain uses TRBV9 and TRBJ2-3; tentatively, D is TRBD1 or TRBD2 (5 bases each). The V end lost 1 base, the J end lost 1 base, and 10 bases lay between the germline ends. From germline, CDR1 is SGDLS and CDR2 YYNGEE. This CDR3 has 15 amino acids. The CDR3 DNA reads TGTGCCAGCAGCGTATATGGGACCGGCACAGATACGCAGTATTTT. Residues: CASSVYGTGTDTQYF.

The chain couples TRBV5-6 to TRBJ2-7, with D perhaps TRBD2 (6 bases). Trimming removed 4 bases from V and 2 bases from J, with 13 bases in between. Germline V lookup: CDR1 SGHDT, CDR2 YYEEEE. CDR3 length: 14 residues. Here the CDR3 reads CASSIGTGPYEQYF. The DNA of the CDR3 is TGTGCCAGCAGCATCGGGACTGGACCCTACGAGCAGTACTTC.

In DNA form, the CDR3 reads TGTGCCTGGAGTGTAACAGGGTCTCGTGGCTACACCTTC. Its translation is CAWSVTGSRGYTF. This sequence joins TRBV30 and TRBJ1-2; D perhaps matches TRBD1 (6 bases). Germline CDR1 reads GTSNPN; CDR2 reads SVGIG (reference sequence). Deletions cut 0 bases from V and 7 bases from J, with 12 bases between. CDR3 size: 13 residues. Using reference TRBV30 and TRBJ1-2 for the parts outside the CDR3, the full variable domain is SQTIHQWPATLVQPVGSPLSLECTVEGTSNPNLYWYRQAAGRGLQLLFYSVGIGQISSEVPQNLSASRPQDRQFILSSKKLLLSDSGFYLCAWSVTGSRGYTFGSGTRLTVV.

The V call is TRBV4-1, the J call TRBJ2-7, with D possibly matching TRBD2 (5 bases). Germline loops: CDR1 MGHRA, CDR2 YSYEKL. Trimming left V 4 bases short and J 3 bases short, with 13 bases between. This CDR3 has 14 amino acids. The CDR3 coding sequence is TGCGCCAGCAGCCTTAGAGCGGAGGACTACGAGCAGTACTTC. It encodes CASSLRAEDYEQYF.

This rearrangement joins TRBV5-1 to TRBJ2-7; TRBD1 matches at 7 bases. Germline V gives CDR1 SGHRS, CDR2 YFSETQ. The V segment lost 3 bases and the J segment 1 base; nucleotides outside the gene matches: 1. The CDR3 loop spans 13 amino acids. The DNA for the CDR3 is TGCGCCAGCAGCTGGGACAGTTCCTACGAGCAGTACTTC. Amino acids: CASSWDSSYEQYF.

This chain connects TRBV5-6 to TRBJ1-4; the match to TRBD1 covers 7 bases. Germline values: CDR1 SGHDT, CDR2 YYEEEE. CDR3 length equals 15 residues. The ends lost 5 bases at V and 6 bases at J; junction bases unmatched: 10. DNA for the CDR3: TGTGCCAGCAGACCAACCGGGACAGACGATGAAAAACTGTTTTTT. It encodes CASRPTGTDDEKLFF.

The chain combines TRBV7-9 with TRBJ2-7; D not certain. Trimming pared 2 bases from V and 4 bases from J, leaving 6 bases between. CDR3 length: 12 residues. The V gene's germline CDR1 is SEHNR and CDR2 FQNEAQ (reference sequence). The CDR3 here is CASSLNGYEQYF. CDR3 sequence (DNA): TGTGCCAGCAGCTTAAATGGTTACGAGCAGTACTTC. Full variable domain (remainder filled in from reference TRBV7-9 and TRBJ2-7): DTGVSQNPRHKITKRGQNVTFRCDPISEHNRLYWYRQTLGQGPEFLTYFQNEAQLEKSRLLSDRFSAERPKGSFSTLEIQRTEQGDSAMYLCASSLNGYEQYFGPGTRLTVT.

The CDR3 DNA follows: TGTGCCAGTAGTGGGACAGGGTCAGTCGGGGAGCTGTTTTTT. Protein: CASSGTGSVGELFF. V and J are TRBV19 and TRBJ2-2; 9 bases map to TRBD1. The V segment lost 5 bases and the J segment 7 bases; nucleotides outside the gene matches: 5. The CDR3 loop spans 14 amino acids. Germline V gene lookup returns CDR1 LNHDA and CDR2 SQIVND (reference sequence).

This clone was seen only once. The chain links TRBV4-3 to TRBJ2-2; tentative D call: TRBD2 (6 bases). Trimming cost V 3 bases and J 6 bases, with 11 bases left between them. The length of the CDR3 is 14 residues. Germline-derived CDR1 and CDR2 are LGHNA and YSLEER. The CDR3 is CASSHLGGSGELFF. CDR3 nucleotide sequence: TGCGCCAGCAGCCACCTCGGGGGATCCGGGGAGCTGTTTTTT.

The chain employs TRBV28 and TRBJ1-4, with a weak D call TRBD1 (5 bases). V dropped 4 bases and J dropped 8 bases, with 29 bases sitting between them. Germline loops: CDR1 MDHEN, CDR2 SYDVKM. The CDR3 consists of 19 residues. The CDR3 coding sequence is TGTGCCAGCAGTTCCCCTCTGGACACCATTCCGCTCCAGGGCGAAAAACTGTTTTTT. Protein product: CASSSPLDTIPLQGEKLFF. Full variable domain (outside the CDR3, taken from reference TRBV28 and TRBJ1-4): DVKVTQSSRYLVKRTGEKVFLECVQDMDHENMFWYRQDPGLGLRLIYFSYDVKMKEKGDIPEGYSVSREKKERFSLILESASTNQTSMYLCASSSPLDTIPLQGEKLFFGSGTQLSVL.

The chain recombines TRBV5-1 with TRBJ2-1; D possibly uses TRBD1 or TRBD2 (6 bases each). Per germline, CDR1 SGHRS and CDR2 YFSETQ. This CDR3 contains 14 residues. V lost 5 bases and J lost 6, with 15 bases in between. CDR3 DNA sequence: TGCGCCAGCAGGGGGGCGGGACTCCGCAATGAGCAGTTCTTC. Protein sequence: CASRGAGLRNEQFF.

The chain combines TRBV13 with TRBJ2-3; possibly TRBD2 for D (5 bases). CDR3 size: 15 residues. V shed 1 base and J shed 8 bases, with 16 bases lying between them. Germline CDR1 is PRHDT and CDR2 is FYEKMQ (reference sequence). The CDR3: CASSLAGSSLGTQYF. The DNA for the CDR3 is TGTGCCAGCAGCTTAGCTGGGAGCAGCCTCGGTACGCAGTATTTT.

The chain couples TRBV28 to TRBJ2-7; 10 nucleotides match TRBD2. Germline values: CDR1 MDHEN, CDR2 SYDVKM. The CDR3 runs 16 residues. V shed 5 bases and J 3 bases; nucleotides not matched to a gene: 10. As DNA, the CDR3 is TGTGCCAGCAGTCCTCCAACAGGACTAGCGGACTACGAGCAGTACTTC. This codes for CASSPPTGLADYEQYF.

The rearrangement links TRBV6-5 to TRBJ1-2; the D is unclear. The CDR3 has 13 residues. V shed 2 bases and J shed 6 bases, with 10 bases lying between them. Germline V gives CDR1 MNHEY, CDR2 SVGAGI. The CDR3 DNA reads TGTGCCAGCAGTTACGAGGGCGCGAATGGCTACACCTTC. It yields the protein CASSYEGANGYTF.